In its sample, the clone carrying this T cell receptor beta chain was seen once. The CDR3 has 15 amino acids. V was clipped by 7 bases and J by 6 bases; unmatched bases: 6. Germline CDR1 is SNHLY and CDR2 is FYNNEI. How the authors handled the data: It was from reference gene primer amplification that nucleated cell counts were estimated. TCRdb's copy holds only in-frame clones and misses some; the assay was immunoSEQ multiplex PCR. That table supplies the V and J calls and clone size; D and trimming were determined from the DNA. Of 310,000 or so clones detected, 90% to 95% appear once; the ten largest clones hold roughly 2.3%. This sample is part of a study of blood T cell repertoires in COVID-19. In the study overall: Acute and convalescent COVID-19 samples came from the United States, Italy and Spain. T cells, B-cell-depleted T cells, or PBMCs provided the cDNA or gDNA that served as material.

V gene TRBV2 combines with J gene TRBJ2-2; 12 bases fit TRBD2. The sequence came from a woman in her thirties with COVID-19, enrolled during active disease. Sequencing was carried out using peripheral blood. The CDR3 DNA reads TGTGCCAGCACTCTGACTAGCGGGAGCGCCGGGGAGCTGTTTTTT. It specifies CASTLTSGSAGELFF.